Presented here are 29 T cell receptor beta chains from one specimen sequenced in a study of CD8+CD57+ T cells in acquired aplastic anemia. Researchers used genomic DNA as the template to profile TCR beta VDJ and CDR3. TCRdb ran MiXCR on the reads and lists one entry per CDR3 protein. The sample lists 200,000 or so distinct CDR3 sequences; roughly half were seen once. Sequencing involved patients with CD8+CD57+ cell expansion previously shown by flow cytometry. Sequencing was done on a sample of sorted CD4+, CD8+, or CD8+CD57+ T cells (not recorded which) from PBMCs. All receptors derive from a human donor with aplastic anemia.

This clonotype was recorded once. This chain uses TRBV11-2 with TRBJ2-1; D gene uncertain. V lost 6 bases to trimming and J lost 7 bases, with 19 bases between them. From germline, CDR1 is SGHAT and CDR2 FQNNGV. The CDR3 loop spans 15 amino acids. The CDR3 nucleotides read TGTGCCAGCAGTACCCTAGTGTTTATAGGGAATGAGCAGTTCTTC. Translation: CASSTLVFIGNEQFF.

This clonotype was seen ten or more times. This chain uses TRBV25-1 with TRBJ1-2; no firm D call. Deletions cut 1 base from V and 5 bases from J, with 8 bases between. The CDR3 has 13 residues. CDR1 is MGHDK and CDR2 is SYGVNS in the germline V gene. Here the CDR3 reads CASSESTAYGYTF. In DNA, the CDR3 is TGTGCCAGCAGTGAATCGACGGCATATGGCTACACCTTC.

V is TRBV11-2 and J is TRBJ2-1; D tentatively reads TRBD1 or TRBD2 (5 bases each). The CDR3 consists of 14 residues. Germline V gene data show CDR1 as SGHAT and CDR2 as FQNNGV. Trimming removed 5 bases at V and 3 bases at J, with 11 bases between. Written as DNA, the CDR3 is TGTGCCAGCAGCATCCGGGACGACTACAATGAGCAGTTCTTC. It encodes CASSIRDDYNEQFF.

V usage is TRBV5-1 and J usage is TRBJ2-7, with a tentative D call TRBD2 (7 bases). V dropped 2 bases and J dropped 4 bases, with 13 bases sitting between them. This CDR3 spans 14 amino acids. Germline lookup yields CDR1 SGHRS and CDR2 YFSETQ. In DNA, the CDR3 is TGCGCCAGCAGCTTTGGGGGGGCAGGGTACGAGCAGTACTTC. This codes for CASSFGGAGYEQYF.

This clonotype was seen repeatedly, ten times or more. V gene TRBV7-3 combines with J gene TRBJ2-7; a weak D match, TRBD1 (5 bases). Germline CDR1 is SGHTA and CDR2 is FQGTGA. Trimming took 8 bases from V and 6 from J, leaving 14 bases between them. CDR3 length: 12 residues. The CDR3 coding sequence is TGTGCCAGCTCACCCGGACACCTCGAGCAGTACTTC. Protein sequence: CASSPGHLEQYF.

This chain links TRBV9 with TRBJ1-1; no firm D call. V gave up 0 bases and J gave up 1 base, with 10 bases separating them. Per the germline V gene, CDR1 is SGDLS and CDR2 is YYNGEE. The CDR3 is 15 residues long. The CDR3 DNA reads TGTGCCAGCAGCGTAGACGGAGCCGGGAACACTGAAGCTTTCTTT. Its protein is CASSVDGAGNTEAFF. The full variable domain, with the rest looked up from reference TRBV9 and TRBJ1-1, is DSGVTQTPKHLITATGQRVTLRCSPRSGDLSVYWYQQSLDQGLQFLIQYYNGEERAKGNILERFSAQQFPDLHSELNLSSLELGDSALYFCASSVDGAGNTEAFFGQGTRLTVV.

In this sample, this clonotype turned up many times. The rearrangement joins TRBV9 to TRBJ2-1; D gene unclear. The V end was cut by 0 bases, the J end by 5 bases, with 6 bases between. This CDR3 is built from 13 residues. Germline CDR1 is SGDLS and CDR2 is YYNGEE. This CDR3 is CASSVGANNEQFF. CDR3 bases: TGTGCCAGCAGCGTAGGCGCGAACAATGAGCAGTTCTTC.

This clonotype came up many times. The chain recombines TRBV14 with TRBJ2-3; D is possibly TRBD2 (5 bases). CDR3 length: 15 amino acids. CDR1 and CDR2 from the germline V gene are SGHDN and FVKESK. Trimming removed 0 bases at V and 7 bases at J, with 14 bases between. The CDR3 reads CASSQDQGYGNTQYF. The CDR3, as DNA: TGTGCCAGCAGCCAAGATCAAGGGTACGGGAATACGCAGTATTTT.

The chain uses TRBV7-9 and TRBJ1-6, with TRBD1 identical over 7 bases. Unmatched junction bases numbered 12, after V lost 6 bases and J lost 13 bases. This CDR3 has 14 amino acids. CDR1 is SEHNR and CDR2 is FQNEAQ in the germline V gene (reference sequence). CDR3 nucleotides: TGTGCCAGCAGGACAACTAGACAGGGAATCCCCCTCCACTTT. Translation gives CASRTTRQGIPLHF.

This clonotype showed up many times. The chain uses TRBV29-1 and TRBJ2-2; TRBD1 aligns across 8 bases. J lost 1 base, V lost 6 bases, and 4 bases had no gene match. Germline lookup yields CDR1 SQVTM and CDR2 ANQGSEA. The CDR3 totals 14 residues. CDR3 sequence: CSVDGQGNTGELFF. DNA for the CDR3: TGCAGCGTCGATGGACAGGGGAACACCGGGGAGCTGTTTTTT.

This sequence joins TRBV11-1 and TRBJ2-7; TRBD2 aligns across 10 bases. CDR3 length equals 14 residues. The germline V gene encodes CDR1 SGHAT and CDR2 FQDESV (reference sequence). After removal of 5 bases from V and 1 base from J, the junction contained 2 bases not matched to a gene. The CDR3 DNA reads TGTGCCAGCAGCCGAGCGGGAGGGTCCTACGAGCAGTACTTC. It specifies CASSRAGGSYEQYF.

At least ten counts were recorded for this clonotype. The chain joins TRBV7-2 to TRBJ1-2, with D unresolved. The CDR3 covers 14 residues. V lost 2 bases to trimming and J lost 2 bases, with 9 bases between them. CDR1 SGHTA and CDR2 FQGNSA come from the germline V gene. The CDR3 nucleotides read TGTGCCAGCAGCTTATCACCGGCCAACTATGGCTACACCTTC. Its protein is CASSLSPANYGYTF.

This clonotype showed up many times. V usage is TRBV7-9 and J usage is TRBJ1-1; D is ambiguous. V was clipped by 3 bases and J by 8 bases, with 16 bases between them. Germline CDR1 is SEHNR and CDR2 is FQNEAQ (reference sequence). This CDR3 is built from 14 residues. CDR3 amino acids: CASSLMGKFAEAFF. CDR3 coding DNA: TGTGCCAGCAGCTTGATGGGCAAATTCGCCGAAGCTTTCTTT.

This clonotype was observed at least ten times. The rearrangement uses TRBV5-8 and TRBJ2-3; D is ambiguous. CDR1 is SGHTS, CDR2 YDEGEE, per germline. CDR3 length: 12 amino acids. The V end was cut by 5 bases, the J end by 2 bases, with 6 bases between. The CDR3 is CASRQDTDTQYF. CDR3 bases: TGTGCCAGCAGGCAAGACACAGATACGCAGTATTTT.

The chain employs TRBV28 and TRBJ1-2; no clear D. The germline gives CDR1 MDHEN, CDR2 SYDVKM. V was cut by 8 bases and J by 8 bases, with 9 bases left in between. This CDR3 has 10 amino acids. The CDR3 sequence: CASGPGGYTF. The CDR3 region has the DNA TGTGCCAGCGGGCCGGGAGGCTACACCTTC.

With respect to this clonotype: This clone may be a read error of a much larger clone one base away. V gene TRBV20-1 combines with J gene TRBJ1-6; D is ambiguous. The CDR3 contains 17 residues. The germline gives CDR1 DFQATT, CDR2 SNEGSKA (reference sequence). V was shortened by 0 bases and J by 4 bases, with 16 bases between the two germline ends. The DNA for the CDR3 is TGCAGTGCTAGAGATGGAGGGTCGAGCTCGTATAATTCACCCCTCCACTTT. Amino acid sequence: CSARDGGSSSYNSPLHF.

This clonotype has only one observation. The chain is built from TRBV18 and TRBJ2-1; D ambiguous. V lost 4 bases, J lost 0 bases, and 10 bases lay in between. Looked up from germline, CDR1 is KGHSH and CDR2 is LQKENI. The CDR3 has 15 residues. The CDR3 protein is CASSQNPSSYNEQFF. CDR3 in DNA: TGTGCCAGCTCACAGAATCCCAGCTCCTACAATGAGCAGTTCTTC.

The chain carries TRBV7-6 and TRBJ2-3, with a tentative D call TRBD1 (5 bases). V was pared by 4 bases and J by 3 bases, with 8 bases between. The length of the CDR3 is 13 residues. CDR1 is SGHVS and CDR2 is FNYEAQ in the germline V gene. CDR3 DNA: TGTGCCAGCAGCTCCAGGGAAACAGATACGCAGTATTTT. Amino acids: CASSSRETDTQYF.

This clonotype showed up many times. The chain has TRBV14 and TRBJ1-1, with D perhaps matching TRBD1 (6 bases). The CDR3 extends over 15 amino acids. Deletions cut 4 bases from V and 7 bases from J, with 19 bases between. Germline assignment: CDR1 SGHDN and CDR2 FVKESK. CDR3 sequence: CASSPSGGGTVEAFF. CDR3 bases: TGTGCCAGCAGCCCCAGCGGGGGGGGCACCGTTGAAGCTTTCTTT.

The V gene is TRBV10-1, the J gene TRBJ2-1; D is unclear. CDR1 is WNHNN and CDR2 is SYGVQD in the germline V gene (reference sequence). Trimming took off 6 bases at V and 4 bases at J, with 10 bases between the two ends. CDR3 length equals 13 residues. This CDR3 reads CASSKLKYNEQFF. In nucleotides, the CDR3 is TGCGCCAGCAGCAAACTAAAGTACAATGAGCAGTTCTTC.

The V gene is TRBV20-1, the J gene TRBJ2-5; 7 positions match TRBD2. This CDR3 is 15 amino acids long. J gave up 5 bases and V 5 bases, and 14 bases lay outside the gene matches. Per the germline V gene, CDR1 is DFQATT and CDR2 is SNEGSKA (reference sequence). CDR3 residues: CSAVTRLAQSETQYF. Here the CDR3 DNA reads TGCAGTGCTGTAACAAGACTAGCTCAATCGGAGACCCAGTACTTC.

A remark on this clonotype: One end of the junction varies from germline; a read error may be responsible. The chain carries TRBV28 and TRBJ2-5, with a tentative D call TRBD1 (6 bases). There are 12 residues in the CDR3. Per germline, CDR1 MDHEN and CDR2 SYDVKM. Here the CDR3 DNA reads TGTGTCAGCAGCTCCGGAGAGAATGCCAGGGGCTTC. Translating it yields CVSSSGENARGF.

In this sample, this clonotype turned up many times. J is TRBJ2-2 and V is TRBV7-3; possible D gene TRBD1, 6 bases. Germline V gene lookup returns CDR1 SGHTA and CDR2 FQGTGA. This CDR3 spans 16 amino acids. V shed 3 bases and J shed 4 bases, with 15 bases lying between them. CDR3 coding DNA: TGTGCCAGCAGCTTCTCCGGGACATCGGGCACCGGGGAGCTGTTTTTT. This codes for CASSFSGTSGTGELFF.

V gene TRBV2 combines with J gene TRBJ2-7, with a possible D match to TRBD2 (6 bases). CDR1 and CDR2 (germline): SNHLY, FYNNEI. The CDR3 totals 14 residues. Trimming cost V 8 bases and J 0 bases, with 14 bases left between them. The DNA for the CDR3 is TGTGCCAGCGTGACTAGTTCCAGCTCCTACGAGCAGTACTTC. It translates to CASVTSSSSYEQYF.

This clonotype showed up many times. The chain combines TRBV20-1 with TRBJ2-1; the match to TRBD1 covers 11 bases. V shed 3 bases and J 7 bases; nucleotides not matched to a gene: 2. Germline V gives CDR1 DFQATT, CDR2 SNEGSKA (reference sequence). The CDR3 extends over 13 amino acids. CDR3 sequence reads: CSARGTGGNEQFF. The CDR3 nucleotides are TGCAGTGCTAGGGGGACAGGGGGAAATGAGCAGTTCTTC.

As regards this clonotype: This sequence may be a read error, since a much larger clone differs from it by one base. The chain uses TRBV6-1 and TRBJ2-7; TRBD1 might be the D (5 bases). Germline CDR1 MNHNS, CDR2 SASEGT. This CDR3 region has 14 residues. The V and J ends lost 6 bases and 0 bases respectively, with 12 bases between them. In nucleotides, the CDR3 is TGTGCCAGCAGATGGTACAGGCCCTCCTACGAGCAGTACTTC. It translates to CASRWYRPSYEQYF.

This chain uses TRBV3-1 with TRBJ1-1, with no clear D. This CDR3 spans 14 amino acids. V gave up 7 bases and J gave up 4 bases, with 16 bases separating them. From germline, CDR1 is LGHDT and CDR2 YNNKEL (reference sequence). In nucleotides, the CDR3 is TGTGCCAGCACAAAGGCCGGGTACGGCACTGAAGCTTTCTTT. It translates to CASTKAGYGTEAFF.

On this clonotype: A much larger clone lies a single base off, so this may be a read error. The chain employs TRBV6-2 or TRBV6-3 and TRBJ1-2; D not resolved. Germline V gives CDR1 MNHEY, CDR2 SVGEGT. The CDR3 is made up of 13 amino acids. Trimming left V 4 bases short and J 3 bases short, with 9 bases between. The CDR3 loop is CASSCLGHYGYTF. CDR3 nucleotide sequence: TGTGCCAGCAGTTGCCTGGGCCACTATGGCTACACCTTC.

This clonotype was seen many times. The chain has TRBV24-1 and TRBJ2-7, with 8 positions matching TRBD2. CDR3 length equals 16 residues. V lost 3 bases to trimming and J lost 7 bases; unmatched junction nucleotides: 13. Germline lookup yields CDR1 KGHDR and CDR2 SFDVKD. The CDR3 spells CATSDPSVAGGWEQYF. The CDR3 DNA is TGTGCCACCAGTGATCCATCCGTGGCGGGGGGATGGGAGCAGTACTTC.